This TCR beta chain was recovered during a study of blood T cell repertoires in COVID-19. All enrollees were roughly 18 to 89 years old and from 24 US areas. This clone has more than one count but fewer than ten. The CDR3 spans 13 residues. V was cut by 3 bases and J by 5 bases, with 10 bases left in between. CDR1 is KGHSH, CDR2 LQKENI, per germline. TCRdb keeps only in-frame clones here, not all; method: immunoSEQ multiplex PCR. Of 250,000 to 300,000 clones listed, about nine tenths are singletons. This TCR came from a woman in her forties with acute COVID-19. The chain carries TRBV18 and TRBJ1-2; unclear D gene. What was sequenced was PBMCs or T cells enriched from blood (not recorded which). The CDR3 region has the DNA TGTGCCAGCTCACCCCCTTCGACTTATGGCTACACCTTC. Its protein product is CASSPPSTYGYTF.